These 21 T cell receptor beta chains were all obtained from the same sample, sequenced in a study of CD8+ T cells in alopecia areata. Extracted RNA was reverse transcribed, and the resulting cDNA served as sequencing template. Clones were read by immunoSEQ multiplex PCR, and TCRdb kept only the in-frame ones, dropping some. This table holds over 85,000 clones, 61% found once. Noted treatment: oral pan-JAK inhibitor, 5-10 mg twice daily. The sequencing here drew on CD8+ T cells sorted from blood, taken at week 4, from a patient treated with tofacitinib. The receptor source for this set is a human donor with alopecia areata.

Notes on this clone: At one of its ends the junction is not consistent with the germline gene, which may arise from a read error. The chain links TRBV6-1 to TRBJ2-7; 7 bases are a match to TRBD1. Germline-derived CDR1 and CDR2 are MNHNS and SASEGT. The CDR3 runs to 17 residues. The CDR3 here is CASSEEGTTGSPYEQYF. The CDR3 DNA reads TGTGCCAGCAGCGAAGAGGGGACGACAGGGAGCCCCTACGAGCAGTACTTC.

This clone showed up just a few times. One end of the junction is discordant with germline, which a read error may explain. This sequence joins TRBV10-3 and TRBJ1-2, with D possibly TRBD1 on 5 matching bases. CDR1 and CDR2 (germline): ENHRY, SYGVKD. This CDR3 contains 16 residues. The CDR3 DNA reads TGTGCCAGCAGTTACGGGTCCCAATGGGAGGGGAATGGCTACACCTTC. Protein: CASSYGSQWEGNGYTF.

This clone was detected only a few times. The rearrangement uses TRBV27 and TRBJ1-1, with unresolved D. The ends were cut back, 6 bases at V and 4 bases at J, with 15 bases in the middle. The CDR3 sequence is 14 residues long. Germline assignment: CDR1 MNHEY and CDR2 SMNVEV (reference sequence). The CDR3 coding sequence is TGTGCCAGCAGCCCCACGGGGTGGGGCACTGAAGCTTTCTTT. As protein: CASSPTGWGTEAFF.

This chain joins TRBV27 and TRBJ2-3; D perhaps matches TRBD2 (6 bases). Trimming cost V 3 bases and J 5 bases, with 6 bases left between them. Per the germline V gene, CDR1 is MNHEY and CDR2 is SMNVEV (reference sequence). There are 12 residues in the CDR3. The CDR3 sequence: CASSLRGDTQYF. DNA for the CDR3: TGTGCCAGCAGTTTGCGGGGAGATACGCAGTATTTT.

This chain links TRBV25-1 with TRBJ2-7; 12 bases are shared with TRBD2. CDR3 length equals 14 residues. Unmatched junction bases numbered 4, after V lost 3 bases and J lost 7 bases. Germline CDR1 reads MGHDK; CDR2 reads SYGVNS. CDR3 in DNA: TGTGCCAGCAGTGAGACTAGCGGGAGCATGGAGCAGTACTTC. Protein: CASSETSGSMEQYF.

The rearrangement links TRBV30 to TRBJ1-1; D remains unclear. CDR1 is GTSNPN and CDR2 is SVGIG in the germline V gene (reference sequence). V dropped 2 bases and J dropped 5 bases, with 12 bases sitting between them. This CDR3 contains 13 residues. CDR3 region: CAWSWGVGTEAFF. CDR3 bases: TGTGCCTGGAGTTGGGGTGTGGGGACTGAAGCTTTCTTT.

This chain links TRBV4-1 with TRBJ1-4; D is uncertain. The CDR3 is made up of 18 amino acids. Deletions cut 3 bases from V and 4 bases from J, with 21 bases between. In germline, CDR1 is MGHRA, CDR2 YSYEKL. CDR3 protein: CASSQVKGTAVYNEKLFF. CDR3 DNA sequence: TGCGCCAGCAGCCAGGTGAAGGGTACCGCCGTATATAATGAAAAACTGTTTTTT.

The chain is built from TRBV27 and TRBJ1-5; tentative D call: TRBD1 (5 bases). This CDR3 contains 15 residues. The V end was cut by 5 bases, the J end by 5 bases, with 16 bases between. Germline CDR1 and CDR2: MNHEY and SMNVEV (reference sequence). CDR3 loop: CASSILQERHQPQHF. CDR3 sequence (DNA): TGTGCCAGCAGTATACTACAGGAAAGGCATCAGCCCCAGCATTTT.

This chain links TRBV27 with TRBJ1-1, with unresolved D. Germline-derived CDR1 and CDR2 are MNHEY and SMNVEV (reference sequence). The CDR3 length is 13 residues. Trimming stripped 3 bases from V and 5 bases from J, with 10 bases between. The CDR3 nucleotides are TGTGCCAGCAGTTTGGGGAGGCATACTGAAGCTTTCTTT. It codes for CASSLGRHTEAFF.

This sequence joins TRBV5-4 and TRBJ2-3; tentatively, D is TRBD1 (5 bases). The CDR3 extends over 14 amino acids. V dropped 0 bases and J dropped 7 bases, with 12 bases sitting between them. CDR1 and CDR2 from the germline V gene are SGHNT and YYREEE (reference sequence). The CDR3 is CASSLAPGPHTQYF. As DNA, the CDR3 is TGTGCCAGCAGCTTGGCCCCAGGGCCCCATACGCAGTATTTT.

V usage is TRBV6-5 and J usage is TRBJ1-2; unclear D gene. CDR3 length: 14 residues. Deletions cut 4 bases from V and 2 bases from J, with 11 bases between. Germline CDR1 and CDR2: MNHEY and SVGAGI. CDR3 sequence reads: CASSFQSGNYGYTF. The CDR3 DNA is TGTGCCAGCAGTTTCCAATCAGGAAACTATGGCTACACCTTC.

The chain carries TRBV29-1 and TRBJ1-1; weak D call: TRBD1 (5 bases). The CDR3 totals 14 residues. The V and J ends lost 2 bases and 4 bases respectively, with 14 bases between them. Germline assignment: CDR1 SQVTM and CDR2 ANQGSEA. Here the CDR3 reads CSVERGTGGTEAFF. CDR3 bases: TGCAGCGTTGAAAGAGGTACAGGAGGCACTGAAGCTTTCTTT.

The chain has TRBV28 and TRBJ2-3; 8 bases fit TRBD1. CDR3 length: 18 residues. With V trimmed by 5 bases and J by 5 bases, 18 bases remained unmatched. Germline V gives CDR1 MDHEN, CDR2 SYDVKM. The CDR3 region has the DNA TGTGCCAGCAGTCCGCGGACAGGGAAGGTCGACACGGGAGATACGCAGTATTTT. Its protein is CASSPRTGKVDTGDTQYF.

The gene calls are TRBV13 and TRBJ2-2, with TRBD2 matching 9 bases. CDR1 PRHDT and CDR2 FYEKMQ come from the germline V gene (reference sequence). This CDR3 region has 14 residues. Germline trimming cut 6 bases from V and 2 bases from J; bases unmatched to any gene: 1. The CDR3 DNA sequence: TGTGCCAGCAGGACTAGCGGAAACACCGGGGAGCTGTTTTTT. Protein sequence: CASRTSGNTGELFF.

The rearrangement joins TRBV14 to TRBJ2-2, with 8 bases fitting TRBD1. The CDR3 runs to 16 residues. V was clipped by 2 bases and J by 5 bases; unmatched bases: 7. The germline V gene encodes CDR1 SGHDN and CDR2 FVKESK. The CDR3 coding sequence is TGTGCCAGCAGCCAACTCGGCCAGGGGGCAACCGGGGAGCTGTTTTTT. Its protein is CASSQLGQGATGELFF.

Comment on this clone: One junction end does not reproduce the germline sequence, and a read error may be involved. The rearrangement links TRBV7-3 to TRBJ2-6; D is undetermined. Germline V gene lookup returns CDR1 SGHTA and CDR2 FQGTGA. CDR3 size: 16 residues. The CDR3 bases are TGTGCCAGCAGCCTAACGGTTGCATCTGGGGCCAACGTCCTGACTTTC. Translation: CASSLTVASGANVLTF.

The chain uses TRBV7-9 and TRBJ2-1; D might be TRBD1 (5 bases). The CDR3 runs to 13 residues. V dropped 5 bases and J dropped 5 bases, with 10 bases sitting between them. Germline CDR1 and CDR2: SEHNR and FQNEAQ (reference sequence). As DNA, the CDR3 is TGTGCCAGCAGCGGAGACAGAGACAATGAGCAGTTCTTC. Translating it yields CASSGDRDNEQFF. The whole variable domain, remainder taken from reference TRBV7-9 and TRBJ2-1, is DTGVSQNPRHKITKRGQNVTFRCDPISEHNRLYWYRQTLGQGPEFLTYFQNEAQLEKSRLLSDRFSAERPKGSFSTLEIQRTEQGDSAMYLCASSGDRDNEQFFGPGTRLTVL.

The chain combines TRBV6-5 with TRBJ1-1; a weak D match, TRBD1 (5 bases). The CDR3 covers 13 residues. V dropped 4 bases and J dropped 2 bases, with 8 bases sitting between them. CDR1 is MNHEY, CDR2 SVGAGI, per germline. The CDR3 DNA reads TGTGCCAGCAGTTTAGGGGTAAACACTGAAGCTTTCTTT. It codes for CASSLGVNTEAFF.

The sample holds a few counts of this clone. The chain recombines TRBV5-1 with TRBJ2-1; D may be TRBD2 (5 bases). The CDR3 has 12 amino acids. The V end was cut by 4 bases, the J end by 8 bases, with 10 bases between. Germline loops: CDR1 SGHRS, CDR2 YFSETQ. In DNA, the CDR3 is TGCGCCAGCAGCCAGTACGGGGATGAGCAGTTCTTC. Amino acids: CASSQYGDEQFF.

This clone was counted only a few times. J is TRBJ1-2 and V is TRBV7-3, with 10 bases lining up with TRBD1. Germline CDR1 SGHTA, CDR2 FQGTGA. V dropped 5 bases and J dropped 7; count of bases not matched to a gene: 4. The length of the CDR3 is 13 residues. This CDR3 is CASSPGTGAGYTF. Here the CDR3 DNA reads TGTGCCAGCAGCCCCGGGACAGGGGCTGGCTACACCTTC.

The chain combines TRBV5-6 with TRBJ2-3; D not certain. V was trimmed by 2 bases and J by 6 bases, leaving 16 bases between them. The CDR3 is made up of 15 amino acids. Germline V gene data show CDR1 as SGHDT and CDR2 as YYEEEE. CDR3 bases: TGTGCCAGCAGCTTCAGCCTCGCCGGGCAGGATACGCAGTATTTT. Amino acid sequence: CASSFSLAGQDTQYF.